Each of the 26 T cell receptor beta chains below was sequenced from the same sample in a study of early T cells in non-severe SARS-CoV-2 infection. TCRdb recomputed calls from the 5' RACE reads with MiXCR, one row per CDR3 protein. The sample holds about 70,000 distinct CDR3 sequences; around 11% are singletons and the top ten take 4.7%. Sequencing used whole blood. These receptors originate from an adult who was a healthcare worker with PCR-confirmed SARS-CoV-2 infection or an uninfected control (not recorded which).

This clonotype was seen a few times. Written as DNA, the CDR3 is TGTGCCAGCAGCCCCCGGTCAACAGGGAACACTGAAGCTTTCTTT. This encodes CASSPRSTGNTEAFF. The J gene is TRBJ1-1, the V gene TRBV7-9; possible D gene TRBD1, 5 bases. Per the germline V gene, CDR1 is SEHNR and CDR2 is FQNEAQ (reference sequence). Trimming cost V 5 bases and J 1 base, with 14 bases left between them. This CDR3 has 15 residues.

The rearrangement links TRBV3-1 to TRBJ1-2; D is ambiguous. V dropped 4 bases and J dropped 4 bases, with 16 bases sitting between them. The germline CDR1 and CDR2 sequences are LGHDT and YNNKEL (reference sequence). This CDR3 comprises 15 residues. For the CDR3, the DNA is TGTGCCAGCAGCCCCCGGAGCCTAGCGGGCTATGGCTACACCTTC. It yields the protein CASSPRSLAGYGYTF.

There are many counts of this clonotype. The genes are TRBV9 and TRBJ2-3; possible D gene TRBD1, 6 bases. The CDR3 extends over 15 amino acids. The germline V gene has CDR1 SGDLS and CDR2 YYNGEE. Trimming left V 7 bases short and J 1 base short, with 16 bases between. The CDR3 DNA sequence: TGTGCCAGCGGGTCCCCGGACAGCCGCACAGATACGCAGTATTTT. As protein: CASGSPDSRTDTQYF.

The gene calls are TRBV30 and TRBJ1-1, with 9 nucleotides matching TRBD1. Germline V CDR1 and CDR2: GTSNPN, SVGIG (reference sequence). V gave up 6 bases and J gave up 5 bases; unmatched junction bases: 13. The CDR3 is made up of 15 amino acids. This CDR3 is CACNRGPVSGTEAFF. The CDR3 DNA reads TGTGCCTGCAACAGGGGGCCAGTGTCGGGAACTGAAGCTTTCTTT.

This clonotype was counted at least ten times. The V gene is TRBV20-1, the J gene TRBJ2-3, with 8 nucleotides matching TRBD2. The length of the CDR3 is 14 residues. J lost 3 bases, V lost 4 bases, and 6 bases had no gene match. Germline CDR1 reads DFQATT; CDR2 reads SNEGSKA (reference sequence). The CDR3 spells CSATPGGRTDTQYF. Written as DNA, the CDR3 is TGCAGTGCTACCCCCGGCGGGAGGACAGATACGCAGTATTTT.

This clonotype has a count of ten or more. This CDR3 is CASSLGQEETQYF. As DNA, the CDR3 is TGTGCCAGCAGCTTAGGGCAGGAAGAGACCCAGTACTTC. V usage is TRBV11-2 and J usage is TRBJ2-5; D call uncertain. V gave up 1 base and J gave up 3 bases, with 6 bases separating them. Germline V gene lookup returns CDR1 SGHAT and CDR2 FQNNGV. The CDR3 has 13 amino acids.

In this sample, this clonotype turned up a few times. This chain connects TRBV7-9 to TRBJ2-7; 9 nucleotides match TRBD1. The length of the CDR3 is 15 residues. With V trimmed by 3 bases and J by 3 bases, 6 bases remained unmatched. Per the germline V gene, CDR1 is SEHNR and CDR2 is FQNEAQ (reference sequence). The CDR3 reads CASSFSSGQGYEQYF. CDR3 coding DNA: TGTGCCAGCAGCTTCAGCTCGGGACAGGGCTACGAGCAGTACTTC.

At least ten counts were recorded for this clonotype. The rearrangement uses TRBV29-1 and TRBJ2-2; 13 bases agree with TRBD2. V was clipped by 5 bases and J by 3 bases; unmatched bases: 6. The germline V gene encodes CDR1 SQVTM and CDR2 ANQGSEA. The CDR3 has 16 residues. CDR3 sequence (DNA): TGCAGCGTTAAGACTAGCGGGGGGCGGGACACCGGGGAGCTGTTTTTT. Translation gives CSVKTSGGRDTGELFF.

This clonotype was counted ten times or more. The V and J genes are TRBV20-1 and TRBJ2-3; D gene uncertain. Trimming took off 2 bases at V and 1 base at J, with 10 bases between the two ends. Germline values: CDR1 DFQATT, CDR2 SNEGSKA (reference sequence). The CDR3 is 14 amino acids. CDR3: CSARNPAGTDTQYF. Written as DNA, the CDR3 is TGCAGTGCTAGAAATCCTGCGGGCACAGATACGCAGTATTTT.

This clonotype occurred a few times. The J gene is TRBJ1-1, the V gene TRBV20-1, with 8 bases that match TRBD1. The CDR3 spans 15 residues. The germline V gene encodes CDR1 DFQATT and CDR2 SNEGSKA (reference sequence). The trim removed 0 bases at V and 5 bases at J, leaving 8 bases unmatched. DNA of the CDR3: TGCAGTGCTAGAGAGGGGCAGGGGGCAGAGACTGAAGCTTTCTTT. Protein: CSAREGQGAETEAFF.

This clonotype was seen more than once but under ten times. The chain has TRBV5-8 and TRBJ1-4; D not resolved. The CDR3 contains 15 residues. The V end lost 4 bases, the J end lost 0 bases, and 10 bases lay between the germline ends. Germline V gene lookup returns CDR1 SGHTS and CDR2 YDEGEE. The DNA of the CDR3 is TGTGCCAGCAGCCCCGATATCTCAACTAATGAAAAACTGTTTTTT. Protein sequence: CASSPDISTNEKLFF. The full variable domain, rest sourced from reference TRBV5-8 and TRBJ1-4, is EAGVTQSPTHLIKTRGQQATLRCSPISGHTSVYWYQQALGLGLQFLLWYDEGEERNRGNFPPRFSGRQFPNYSSELNVNALELEDSALYLCASSPDISTNEKLFFGSGTQLSVL.

The V and J genes are TRBV10-2 and TRBJ2-4; D gene uncertain. Looked up from germline, CDR1 is WSHSY and CDR2 is SAAADI. V lost 2 bases, J lost 7 bases, and 9 bases lay in between. This CDR3 is built from 13 residues. CDR3 loop: CASSEIRMNIQYF. The CDR3 coding sequence is TGCGCCAGCAGTGAGATCAGGATGAACATTCAGTACTTC.

This clonotype occurred a few times. The chain employs TRBV6-6 and TRBJ1-6; TRBD1 is a possible D gene (6 bases). With 8 bases removed from V and 8 bases from J, the gap between germline ends came to 16 bases. Per the germline V gene, CDR1 is MNHNY and CDR2 is SVGAGI (reference sequence). The CDR3 is made up of 14 amino acids. The DNA of the CDR3 is TGTGCCAGCGGAGGTGCCAGGGGATATTCACCCCTCCACTTT. Translation: CASGGARGYSPLHF.

This clonotype was counted at least ten times. The chain has TRBV7-9 and TRBJ1-1, with a tentative D call TRBD1 (5 bases). This CDR3 contains 13 residues. From germline, CDR1 is SEHNR and CDR2 FQNEAQ (reference sequence). V lost 5 bases and J lost 8, with 15 bases in between. The CDR3 coding sequence is TGTGCCAGCAGCCCTGGGGTAGGGGTAGAAGCTTTCTTT. Its translation: CASSPGVGVEAFF.

This clonotype was seen more than once but under ten times. The V call is TRBV27, the J call TRBJ2-7, with D uncertain. V lost 2 bases to trimming and J lost 0 bases, with 11 bases between them. This CDR3 is 15 amino acids long. The germline gives CDR1 MNHEY, CDR2 SMNVEV (reference sequence). CDR3 region: CASSLQIGASYEQYF. The CDR3 coding sequence is TGTGCCAGCAGTTTACAGATCGGTGCCTCCTACGAGCAGTACTTC.

Note on this clonotype: This sequence may be a read error, since a much larger clone differs from it by one base. The chain employs TRBV29-1 and TRBJ2-1; D call uncertain. The germline gives CDR1 SQVTM, CDR2 ANQGSEA. V was clipped by 3 bases and J by 11 bases, with 17 bases between them. There are 13 residues in the CDR3. Written as DNA, the CDR3 is TGCAGCGTTGAGGCCACTCAGTCCGATAAGCAGTTCTTC. Translation gives CSVEATQSDKQFF.

This clonotype has ten or more counts. The chain recombines TRBV7-2 with TRBJ1-4; TRBD1 aligns across 8 bases. Germline CDR1 SGHTA, CDR2 FQGNSA. This CDR3 region has 15 residues. J gave up 5 bases and V 2 bases, and 4 bases lay outside the gene matches. CDR3 loop: CASSLTGGQNEKLFF. The CDR3 coding sequence is TGTGCCAGCAGCTTAACAGGGGGTCAGAATGAAAAACTGTTTTTT. Drawing the rest from reference TRBV7-2 and TRBJ1-4, the complete variable domain is GAGVSQSPSNKVTEKGKDVELRCDPISGHTALYWYRQSLGQGLEFLIYFQGNSAPDKSGLPSDRFSAERTGGSVSTLTIQRTQQEDSAVYLCASSLTGGQNEKLFFGSGTQLSVL.

The sample holds many counts of this clonotype. The genes are TRBV12-3 or TRBV12-4 and TRBJ1-5; no definite D call. The CDR3 sequence is 13 residues long. V was pared by 1 base and J by 4 bases, with 5 bases between. The CDR3 nucleotides read TGTGCCAGCAGTTTAGGCGCTAATCAGCCCCAGCATTTT. This translates into CASSLGANQPQHF.

This clonotype was counted between two and nine times. This rearrangement joins TRBV7-6 to TRBJ2-7; D not resolved. V shed 1 base and J shed 2 bases, with 9 bases lying between them. CDR3 length equals 14 residues. In germline, CDR1 is SGHVS, CDR2 FNYEAQ. As DNA, the CDR3 is TGTGCCAGCAGCTTAGAGGGCACTACCTACGAGCAGTACTTC. Translating it yields CASSLEGTTYEQYF.

Comments on this clonotype: This may be a read error: a much more frequent sequence differs by one nucleotide. V and J are TRBV7-6 and TRBJ2-1, with D uncertain. The CDR3 totals 12 residues. Germline CDR1 SGHVS, CDR2 FNYEAQ. V was clipped by 7 bases and J by 6 bases, with 10 bases between them. CDR3 nucleotide sequence: TGTGCCAGCAACTCTCAGCCCAATGAGCAGTTCTTC. This translates into CASNSQPNEQFF.

This clonotype appeared a few times. The chain has TRBV7-6 and TRBJ2-1; perhaps TRBD2 as D (6 bases). Trimming shortened V by 0 bases and J by 5 bases, and 11 bases separated the two germline ends. Germline V gene data show CDR1 as SGHVS and CDR2 as FNYEAQ. The length of the CDR3 is 15 residues. The CDR3 DNA reads as TGTGCCAGCAGCTTAGCGGCGGGGCCCAACAATGAGCAGTTCTTC. Its translation is CASSLAAGPNNEQFF.

This clonotype was picked up many times. The chain couples TRBV5-1 to TRBJ2-7; the match to TRBD1 covers 9 bases. The J segment lost 5 bases and the V segment lost 4 bases, leaving 7 bases of the junction unmatched. Germline V CDR1 and CDR2: SGHRS, YFSETQ. The CDR3 extends over 14 amino acids. CDR3 sequence (DNA): TGCGCCAGCAGCCCGGACAGGGGACGGCACGAGCAGTACTTC. Residues: CASSPDRGRHEQYF.

The count of this clonotype is one. The junction and the germline gene differ at one end; a read error may be behind it. V usage is TRBV12-3 or TRBV12-4 and J usage is TRBJ1-5; D is uncertain. The CDR3 sequence is 13 residues long. DNA for the CDR3: TGTGCCAGCGGTTTGGGGATCAATCAGCCCCAGCATTTT. Its translation: CASGLGINQPQHF.

Comments on this clonotype: This could be a read error, since a much larger clone is one nucleotide away. This sequence joins TRBV11-3 and TRBJ2-2, with a possible D match to TRBD2 (5 bases). Germline V CDR1 and CDR2: SGHNT, YENEEA. CDR3 length equals 16 residues. The DNA for the CDR3 is TGTGCCAGCAGCCCCGGTCGGGGTGTACCCACCCGGGAGCTGTTTTTT. This encodes CASSPGRGVPTRELFF.

This clonotype was seen a handful of times. This rearrangement joins TRBV10-3 to TRBJ1-6; D perhaps matches TRBD1 (5 bases). This CDR3 region has 12 residues. Germline V gives CDR1 ENHRY, CDR2 SYGVKD. V was cut by 8 bases and J by 8 bases, with 10 bases left in between. The CDR3 spells CAISRGDSPLHF. CDR3 sequence (DNA): TGTGCCATCTCGCGAGGGGATTCACCCCTCCACTTT.

This clonotype was found many times. The J gene is TRBJ2-5, the V gene TRBV7-2; possibly TRBD1 or TRBD2 for D (7 bases each). Looked up from germline, CDR1 is SGHTA and CDR2 is FQGNSA. V was cut by 5 bases and J by 6 bases, with 16 bases left in between. The CDR3 extends over 14 amino acids. The CDR3 DNA reads as TGTGCCAGCAGCCCCCAGGGGGGGAGCAAGACCCAGTACTTC. As protein: CASSPQGGSKTQYF.